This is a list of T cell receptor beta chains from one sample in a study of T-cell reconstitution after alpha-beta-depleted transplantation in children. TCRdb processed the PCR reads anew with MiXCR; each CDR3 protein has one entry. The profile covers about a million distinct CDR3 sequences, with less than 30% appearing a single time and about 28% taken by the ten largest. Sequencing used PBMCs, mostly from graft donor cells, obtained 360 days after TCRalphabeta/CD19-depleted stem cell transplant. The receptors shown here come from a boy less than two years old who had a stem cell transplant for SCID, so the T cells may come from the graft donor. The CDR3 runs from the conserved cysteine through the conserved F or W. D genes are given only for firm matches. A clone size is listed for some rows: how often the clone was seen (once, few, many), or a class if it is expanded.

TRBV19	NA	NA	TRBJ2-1	TGTGCCAGTAGTATCGACGGGAACCCCTACAATGAGCAGTTCTTC	CASSIDGNPYNEQFF
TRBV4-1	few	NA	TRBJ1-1	TGCGCCAGCAGCCATACATCAGGGAACACTGAAGCTTTCTTT	CASSHTSGNTEAFF
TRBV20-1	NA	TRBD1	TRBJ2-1	TGCAGTGCTAACCGGGACAGTCCCTACAATGAGCAGTTCTTC	CSANRDSPYNEQFF
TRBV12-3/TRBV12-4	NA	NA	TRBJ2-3	TGTGCCAGCAGTCCCAGGAAACTTGAGGGCACAGATACGCAGTATTTT	CASSPRKLEGTDTQYF
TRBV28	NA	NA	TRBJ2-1	TGTGCCAGCAGTTTCCCATCCTGGGGAGACAATGAGCAGTTCTTC	CASSFPSWGDNEQFF
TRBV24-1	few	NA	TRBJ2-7	TGTGCCACCAGTGATTACGGGACGCGTTCTCCGTCCCCCTACGAGCAGTACTTC	CATSDYGTRSPSPYEQYF
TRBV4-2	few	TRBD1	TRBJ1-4	TGTGCCAGCAGCCGACAGGGGAGGCAGTCTAATGAAAAACTGTTTTTT	CASSRQGRQSNEKLFF
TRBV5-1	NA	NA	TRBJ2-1	TGCGCCAGCAAAACCACCCTTGAGTACAATGAGCAGTTCTTC	CASKTTLEYNEQFF
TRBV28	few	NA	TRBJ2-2	TGTGCCAGCAAGGCAGGGCTGAACACCGGGGAGCTGTTTTTT	CASKAGLNTGELFF
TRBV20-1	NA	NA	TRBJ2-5	TGCAGTGCCCTTAGAGATGTTCGAGAGCCTCAAGAGACCCAGTACTTC	CSALRDVREPQETQYF
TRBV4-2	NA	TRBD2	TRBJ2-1	TGTGCCAGCAGCCACGATCTAGCGGGGGGGCTCTTGTCCAATGAGCAGTTCTTC	CASSHDLAGGLLSNEQFF
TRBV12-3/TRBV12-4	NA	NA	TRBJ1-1	TGTGCCAGCAGGATCCAACAGGGTTCGTACACTGAAGCTTTCTTT	CASRIQQGSYTEAFF
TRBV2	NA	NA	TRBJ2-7	TGTGCCAGCGGGTTTTCCGGGACGGGGTACTACGAGCAGTACTTC	CASGFSGTGYYEQYF
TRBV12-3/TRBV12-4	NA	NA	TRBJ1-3	TGTGCCAGCAGGCCCCTCAGGGGCCCACTTGGAAACACCATATATTTT	CASRPLRGPLGNTIYF
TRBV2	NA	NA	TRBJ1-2	TGTGCCAGCAGTGAAAAGGGCAGGGTCTATGGCTACACCTTC	CASSEKGRVYGYTF
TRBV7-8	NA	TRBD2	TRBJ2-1	TGTGCCAGCAGCTTAGGTGGGCTAGCGGGGGGCTATGAGCAGTTCTTC	CASSLGGLAGGYEQFF
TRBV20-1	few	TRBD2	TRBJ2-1	TGCAGTGCTAGAGAGTCGCTAGCGGGGGCCTATGAGCAGTTCTTC	CSARESLAGAYEQFF
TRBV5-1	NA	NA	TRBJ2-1	TGCGCCAGCAGCCGGGTGGGGGGGGCCGGCAATGAGCAGTTCTTC	CASSRVGGAGNEQFF
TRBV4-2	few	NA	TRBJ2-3	TGTGCCAGCAGCCAAGAACTAGCCCAGCGGACGCAGTATTTT	CASSQELAQRTQYF
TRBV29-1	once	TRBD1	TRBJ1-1	TGCAGCGGGTTCGACAGGGTGAACACTGAAGCTTTCTTT	CSGFDRVNTEAFF
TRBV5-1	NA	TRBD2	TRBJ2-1	TGCGCCAGCAGCTTGGCCGAGAGCGGGGGGGGATACAATGAGCAGTTCTTC	CASSLAESGGGYNEQFF
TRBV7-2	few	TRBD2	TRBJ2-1	TGTGCCAGCAGCTTAGGCCCGGGAGGCGGTGAGCAGTTCTTC	CASSLGPGGGEQFF
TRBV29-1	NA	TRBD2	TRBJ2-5	TGCAGCGTTGAACGACACCCTCGCGGGGGTGCCCAAGAGACCCAGTACTTC	CSVERHPRGGAQETQYF
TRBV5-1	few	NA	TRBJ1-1	TGCGCCAGCAGGCCAGCGACGAACACTGAAGCTTTCTTT	CASRPATNTEAFF
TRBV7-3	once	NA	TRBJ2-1	TGTGCCAGCAGCTTAACCCTCGGGGGTTTGGATGAGCAGTTCTTC	CASSLTLGGLDEQFF
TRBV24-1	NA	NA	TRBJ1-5	TGTGCCACCAGTGATTCGTGGGGGAATCAGCCCCAGCATTTT	CATSDSWGNQPQHF
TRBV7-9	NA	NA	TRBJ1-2	TGTGCCAGCAGCTTCGGTACTGGACATTATGGCTATGGCTACACCTTC	CASSFGTGHYGYGYTF
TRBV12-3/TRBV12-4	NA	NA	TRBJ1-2	TGTGCCAGCACCCTTGCTAACTATGGCTACACCTTC	CASTLANYGYTF
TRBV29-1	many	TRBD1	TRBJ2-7	TGCAGCGTTGCCGTGAGACAGGGGGCATACGAGCAGTACTTC	CSVAVRQGAYEQYF